These T cell receptor beta chains were read from a single sample in a study of blood T cell repertoires in COVID-19. Clones were read by immunoSEQ multiplex PCR, and TCRdb kept only the in-frame ones, dropping some. The data contain some 98,000 clones, approximately 82% of them singletons. The sample comprised peripheral blood. These receptors were collected from a man between 65 and 80 years old with acute or convalescent COVID-19. The CDR3 runs from the conserved cysteine through the conserved F or W. Each record gives: J gene, V gene, CDR3 protein.

TRBJ2-7 TRBV10-3 CAISETLAGGHEQYF
TRBJ1-1 TRBV28 CASSPIDPSLQGLYTEAFF
TRBJ2-7 TRBV2 CASSELAGKWYEQYF
TRBJ1-5 TRBV18 CASSPRAPQGHSNQPQHF
TRBJ2-1 TRBV5-4 CASSQTGREQFF
TRBJ2-5 TRBV4-1 CASSQGVSGGVRETQYF
TRBJ2-5 TRBV19 CASSIWAGSQETQYF
TRBJ2-3 TRBV7-9 CASSWNTGGSTQYF
TRBJ2-7 TRBV5-1 CASSPPSTGGNYEQYF
TRBJ2-1 TRBV11-2 CASSRTRGTPNEQFF
TRBJ1-1 TRBV15 CATSISSGQGEAFF
TRBJ2-5 TRBV7-2 CASSLGTGRKTQYF
TRBJ2-3 TRBV7-2 CASSLTNPRADTQYF
TRBJ2-1 TRBV5-1 CASSPPLAGAINEQFF
TRBJ1-5 TRBV18 CASSADRVYSNQPQHF
TRBJ2-4 TRBV30 CAWRQGFHIQYF
TRBJ2-1 TRBV7-9 CASNPRGARIF
TRBJ2-1 TRBV6-5 CASSAVGAGGLQFF
TRBJ2-1 TRBV7-2 CASSRDSRSVDEQFF
TRBJ1-5 TRBV7-9 CASSITGGRQPQHF
TRBJ2-1 TRBV29-1 CSVVAGVTYNEQFF
TRBJ2-5 TRBV6-1 CASRRLQETQYF
TRBJ2-3 TRBV15 CATSRGRVGDRTDTQYF
TRBJ1-1 TRBV5-1 CASSSDGSKNTEAFF
TRBJ2-1 TRBV18 CASSPTSQADNEQFF
TRBJ2-4 TRBV30 CAWSNSGGKNIQYF
TRBJ1-2 TRBV9 CASSVVDRPFITF
TRBJ2-1 TRBV25-1 CASSDPGTPNNEQFF
TRBJ1-2 TRBV30 CAWQIDQGDYGYTF
TRBJ2-7 TRBV7-6 CASSSEGGLNYEQYF
TRBJ1-6 TRBV2 CASSEKNGGNSPLHF
TRBJ1-1 TRBV14 CASSQAPRGTEAFF
TRBJ2-1 TRBV11-2 CASSFSVGAGYNEQFF
TRBJ2-1 TRBV20-1 CSAFLTGEQFF